This entry features one T cell receptor (beta chain) sequence. Antigen specificity is unknown. The primer mix had 60 Vbeta and 13 Jbeta primers. Generated by immunoSEQ multiplex PCR, the TCRdb table keeps only in-frame clones and is missing some. The table lists around 150,000 clones, 75% of them singletons. This sample was taken from a study of cytomegalovirus exposure and HLA in healthy donors. General study results and limits: A reported reduction in N-insertions relative to the approximately 640-donor mean was seen in an Asian-associated ancestry cluster in a later analysis. Among TCR beta chains, those listed as cytomegalovirus-associated numbered over 150. Later, an analysis showed that TCR beta chains associated with HLA were more clonally expanded than others that were equally common. DRB1 showed the most TCR associations and HLA-C the fewest in a later analysis, as rates varied by HLA locus.

This CDR3 contains 16 residues. V was pared by 1 base and J by 6 bases, with 17 bases between. The germline V gene has CDR1 SGHTA and CDR2 FQGNSA. This clonotype was sampled from a woman in her thirties or forties in good health and CMV-seropositive. Sequencing was done on a sample of PBMCs. This chain links TRBV7-2 with TRBJ2-3; tentative D call: TRBD2 (6 bases). For the CDR3, the DNA is TGTGCCAGCAGCTTAGTCGTTGCAGGGACTGGCGATACGCAGTATTTT. As protein: CASSLVVAGTGDTQYF.